The sequence of this T cell receptor (beta chain) was determined in a study of molecular identifiers for immune sequencing clone quantification. Listed TCR primers, together with previously described methods, were used for the bulk TCR libraries. TCRdb called the PCR reads again in MiXCR, with one record for every CDR3 protein. This repertoire shows roughly 55,000 distinct CDR3 sequences, about a third found once; its top ten account for 3% to 4%. Germline CDR1 MNHEY, CDR2 SMNVEV (reference sequence). The ends were cut back, 1 base at V and 0 bases at J, with 13 bases in the middle. CDR3 length: 17 residues.

This rearrangement joins TRBV27 to TRBJ2-1, with a tentative D call TRBD2 (5 bases). This receptor was identified in a human donor in good health. Some libraries in this study had Jurkat cell RNA spiked in. The sequencing input was naive CD8+ T cells from blood, with Jurkat cell RNA spiked in. Subset of the sample: FACS-sorted CD8+CD4-CCR7+CD45RA+ naive T cells. The CDR3 sequence: CASSLFIPGSSYNEQFF. CDR3 nucleotide sequence: TGTGCCAGCAGTTTATTTATTCCGGGAAGCTCCTACAATGAGCAGTTCTTC.